This T cell receptor (beta chain) was profiled in a study of spatial heterogeneity in lung cancer. Time point denoted: sample taken at primary tumor resection. Unsorted whole RNA samples from tumor, nontumor lung or frozen PBMC were sequenced. The donors were 70 or so patients with non-small cell lung cancer that was early-stage and untreated. Whole-study results and caveats: Ubiquitous expanded tumor TCRs were observed in blood more at resection than follow-up.

J lost 1 base, V lost 1 base, and 22 bases had no gene match. The CDR3 covers 22 residues. Germline CDR1 reads SGHVS; CDR2 reads FNYEAQ. Many counts were recorded for this clonotype. Its antigen is as yet unknown. The library protocol tagged each TCR cDNA with a unique molecular identifier. A single record per CDR3 protein comes from TCRdb applying MiXCR to the 5' RACE reads. The sample lists some 15,000 distinct CDR3 sequences, about 10% seen once, with approximately 35% in the top ten. The genes are TRBV7-6 and TRBJ2-5, with 9 bases lining up with TRBD2. This sample comprised PBMCs, obtained at surgery. This clonotype was sampled from a female donor with early-stage non-small cell lung cancer. CDR3 amino acids: CASSLGPSNPSGGPTSQETQYF. CDR3 nucleotide sequence: TGTGCCAGCAGCTTAGGACCATCTAATCCAAGCGGGGGGCCGACGAGCCAAGAGACCCAGTACTTC.